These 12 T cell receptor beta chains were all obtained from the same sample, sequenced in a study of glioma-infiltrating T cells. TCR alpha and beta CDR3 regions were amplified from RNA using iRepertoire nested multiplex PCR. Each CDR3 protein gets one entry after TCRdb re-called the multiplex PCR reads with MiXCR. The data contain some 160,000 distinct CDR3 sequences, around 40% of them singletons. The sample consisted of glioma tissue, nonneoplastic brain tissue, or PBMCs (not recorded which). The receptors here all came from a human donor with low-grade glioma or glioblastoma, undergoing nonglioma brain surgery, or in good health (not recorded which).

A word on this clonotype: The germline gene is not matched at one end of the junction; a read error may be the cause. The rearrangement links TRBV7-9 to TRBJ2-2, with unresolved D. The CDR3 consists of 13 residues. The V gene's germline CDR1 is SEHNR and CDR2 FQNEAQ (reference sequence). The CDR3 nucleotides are TGTACCAGCAGCCCCCTTACCCCCGGGGAGCTGTTTTTT. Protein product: CTSSPLTPGELFF.

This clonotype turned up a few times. CDR3 protein: CASSNEQEPFSPLHF. As DNA, the CDR3 is TGTGCCAGCAGCAACGAACAGGAACCGTTCTCACCCCTCCACTTT. The chain recombines TRBV7-9 with TRBJ1-6; TRBD1 is a possible D gene (5 bases). This CDR3 has 15 residues. The V end was cut by 5 bases, the J end by 10 bases, with 18 bases between. Germline V gene data show CDR1 as SEHNR and CDR2 as FQNEAQ (reference sequence).

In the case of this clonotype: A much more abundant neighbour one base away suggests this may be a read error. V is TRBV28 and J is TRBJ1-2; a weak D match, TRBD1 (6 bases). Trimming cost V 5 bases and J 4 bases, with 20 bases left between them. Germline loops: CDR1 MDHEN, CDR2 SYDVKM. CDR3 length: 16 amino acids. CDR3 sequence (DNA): TGTGCCAGCAGTGCTACCCGGGACACGCGCCTCTATGGCTACACCTTC. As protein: CASSATRDTRLYGYTF.

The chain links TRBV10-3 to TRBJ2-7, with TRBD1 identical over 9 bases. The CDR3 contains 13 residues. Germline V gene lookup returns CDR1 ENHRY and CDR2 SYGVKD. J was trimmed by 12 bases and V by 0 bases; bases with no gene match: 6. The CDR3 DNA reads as TGTGCCATCAGTGAGTCACCGGACAGGGGAGTGTACTTC. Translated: CAISESPDRGVYF.

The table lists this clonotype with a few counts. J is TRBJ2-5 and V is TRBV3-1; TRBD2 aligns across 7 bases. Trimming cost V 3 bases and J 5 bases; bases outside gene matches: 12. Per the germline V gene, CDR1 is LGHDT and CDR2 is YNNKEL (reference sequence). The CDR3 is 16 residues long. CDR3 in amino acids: CASSHQRAGNGETQYF. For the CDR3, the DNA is TGTGCCAGCAGCCATCAGAGAGCGGGAAACGGGGAGACCCAGTACTTC.

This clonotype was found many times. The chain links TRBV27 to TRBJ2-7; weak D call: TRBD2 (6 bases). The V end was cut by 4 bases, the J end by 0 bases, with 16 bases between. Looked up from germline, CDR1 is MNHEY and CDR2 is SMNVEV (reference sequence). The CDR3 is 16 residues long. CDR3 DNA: TGTGCCAGCAGTTCCGCCCTAGGGAGGCGCTCCTACGAGCAGTACTTC. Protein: CASSSALGRRSYEQYF.

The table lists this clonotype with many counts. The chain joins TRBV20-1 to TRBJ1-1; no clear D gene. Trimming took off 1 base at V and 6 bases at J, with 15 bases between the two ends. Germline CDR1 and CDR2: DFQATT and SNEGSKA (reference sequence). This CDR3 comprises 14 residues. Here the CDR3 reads CSARGVVRKSEAFF. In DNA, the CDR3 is TGCAGTGCTAGAGGGGTGGTGAGGAAATCTGAAGCTTTCTTT.

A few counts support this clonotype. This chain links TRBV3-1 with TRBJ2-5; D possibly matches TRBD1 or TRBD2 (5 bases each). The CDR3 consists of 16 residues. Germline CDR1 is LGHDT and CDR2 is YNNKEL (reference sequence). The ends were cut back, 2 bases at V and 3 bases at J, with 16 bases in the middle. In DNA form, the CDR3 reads TGTGCCAGCAGCCAACCGGGACGCGCTGATGAAGAGACCCAGTACTTC. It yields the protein CASSQPGRADEETQYF.

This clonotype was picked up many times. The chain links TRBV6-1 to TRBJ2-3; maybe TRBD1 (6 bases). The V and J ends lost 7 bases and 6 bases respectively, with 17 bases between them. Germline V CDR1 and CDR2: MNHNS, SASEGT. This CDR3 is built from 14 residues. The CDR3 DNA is TGTGCCAGCACCATGGGGGCCCATGGGGATACGCAGTATTTT. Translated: CASTMGAHGDTQYF.

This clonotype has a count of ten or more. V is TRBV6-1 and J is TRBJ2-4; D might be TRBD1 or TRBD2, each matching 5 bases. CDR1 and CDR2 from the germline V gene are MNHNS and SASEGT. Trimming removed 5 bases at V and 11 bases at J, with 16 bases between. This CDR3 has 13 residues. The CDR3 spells CASSSPGTAFQYF. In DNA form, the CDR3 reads TGTGCCAGCAGTTCCCCCGGGACGGCCTTTCAGTACTTC.

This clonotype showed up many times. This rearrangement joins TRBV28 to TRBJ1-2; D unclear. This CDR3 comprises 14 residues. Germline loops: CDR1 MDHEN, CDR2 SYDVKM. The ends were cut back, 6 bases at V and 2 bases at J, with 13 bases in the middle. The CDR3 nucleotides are TGTGCCAGCAGGCCCCCAGCGAGAAACTATGGCTACACCTTC. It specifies CASRPPARNYGYTF.

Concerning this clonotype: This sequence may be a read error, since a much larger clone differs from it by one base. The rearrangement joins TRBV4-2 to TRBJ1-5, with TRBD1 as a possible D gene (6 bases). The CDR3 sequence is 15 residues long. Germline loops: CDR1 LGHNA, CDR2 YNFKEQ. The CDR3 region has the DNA TGTGCCAGCAGCGAAGATTCAGGGGGCAATCAGCCCCAGCATTTT. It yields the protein CASSEDSGGNQPQHF.